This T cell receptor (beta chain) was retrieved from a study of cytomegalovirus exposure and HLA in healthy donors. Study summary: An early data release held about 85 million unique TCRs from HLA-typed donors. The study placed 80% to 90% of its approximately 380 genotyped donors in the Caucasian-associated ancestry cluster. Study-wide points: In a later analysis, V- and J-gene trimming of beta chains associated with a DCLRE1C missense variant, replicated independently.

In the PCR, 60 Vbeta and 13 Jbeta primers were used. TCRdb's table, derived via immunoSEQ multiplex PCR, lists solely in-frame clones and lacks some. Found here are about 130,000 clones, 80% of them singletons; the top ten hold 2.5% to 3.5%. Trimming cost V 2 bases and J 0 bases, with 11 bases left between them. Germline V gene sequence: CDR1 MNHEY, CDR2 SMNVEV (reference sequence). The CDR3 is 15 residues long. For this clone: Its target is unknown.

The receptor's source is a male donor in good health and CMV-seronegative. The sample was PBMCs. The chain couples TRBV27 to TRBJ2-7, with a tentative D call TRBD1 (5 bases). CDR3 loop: CASSLGVQGSYEQYF. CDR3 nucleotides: TGTGCCAGCAGTTTAGGCGTCCAGGGCTCCTACGAGCAGTACTTC.